A selection of T cell receptor beta chains follows, all from one sample in a study of T cell repertoires in aging, cancer and after chemotherapy. TCRdb reprocessed the multiplex PCR reads via MiXCR and lists one record per CDR3 protein. The sample has some 9,000 distinct CDR3 sequences; roughly 25% are singletons. Specimen: blood. The receptors derive from a human donor with a blood cancer. Each CDR3 is given with its conserved first and last residue. Not every row has a clone size; where given, it reads once, few, many or a size class.

size	V	J	CDR3
.	TRBV5-4	TRBJ2-5	CASSFRPGGTQYF
medium-sized	TRBV15	TRBJ2-2	CATSRGQGQRTGELFF
.	TRBV12-3/TRBV12-4	TRBJ2-5	CASSPTDGRTKTQYF
medium-sized	TRBV19	TRBJ1-2	CASSIDSIYRAYGYTF
.	TRBV20-1	TRBJ2-1	CSAYSGGASYNEQFF
few	TRBV7-2	TRBJ2-1	CASSLLAGVGNEQFF
.	TRBV24-1	TRBJ1-1	CATSREVGTEAFF
.	TRBV20-1	TRBJ1-2	CSASRGLEGYTF
.	TRBV20-1	TRBJ2-7	CSARDLGTRGYEQYF
medium-sized	TRBV11-1	TRBJ2-7	CASSFGSYEQYF
.	TRBV29-1	TRBJ1-3	CSGQAGDGNTIYF
.	TRBV6-1	TRBJ2-5	CASSYWRGAYETQYF
medium-sized	TRBV6-2/TRBV6-3	TRBJ2-1	CASTSGTGGPATFNEQFF
few	TRBV12-3/TRBV12-4	TRBJ1-5	CASSLEGGIDQPQHF
few	TRBV28	TRBJ2-5	CASRSGYTQETQYF
few	TRBV4-3	TRBJ2-2	CASSQASGSNTGELFF
medium-sized	TRBV10-3	TRBJ2-5	CAISLRGGQETQYF
medium-sized	TRBV24-1	TRBJ2-6	CATSDGGGAGANVLTF